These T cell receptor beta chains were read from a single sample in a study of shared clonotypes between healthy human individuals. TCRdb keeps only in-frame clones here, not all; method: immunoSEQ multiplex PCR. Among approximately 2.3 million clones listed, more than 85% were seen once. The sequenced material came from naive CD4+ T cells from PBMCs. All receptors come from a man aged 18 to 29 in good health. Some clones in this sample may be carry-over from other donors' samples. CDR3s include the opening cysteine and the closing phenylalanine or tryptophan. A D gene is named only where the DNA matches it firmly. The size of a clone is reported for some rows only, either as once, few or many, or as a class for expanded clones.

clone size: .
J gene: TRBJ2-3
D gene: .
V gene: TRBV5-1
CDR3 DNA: TGCGCCAGCAGCTCGCCCAGGGGAGATACGCAGTATTTT
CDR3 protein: CASSSPRGDTQYF

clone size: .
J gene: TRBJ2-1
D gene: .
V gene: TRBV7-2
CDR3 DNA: TGTGCCAGCAGCTTGGTGGGCGGAGCGGGCAATGAGCAGTTCTTC
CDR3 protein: CASSLVGGAGNEQFF

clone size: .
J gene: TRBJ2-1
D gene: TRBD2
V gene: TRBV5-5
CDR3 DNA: TGTGCCAGCAGGCGACTAGCGGACTACAATGAGCAGTTCTTC
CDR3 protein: CASRRLADYNEQFF

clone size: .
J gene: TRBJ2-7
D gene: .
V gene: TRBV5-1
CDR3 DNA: TGCGCCAGCAGCTTGAAACAGCCTTACGAGCAGTACTTC
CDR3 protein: CASSLKQPYEQYF

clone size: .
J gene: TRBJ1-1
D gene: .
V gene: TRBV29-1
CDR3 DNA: TGCAGCGTCGTTACTTACCTCGGGACTGAAGCTTTCTTT
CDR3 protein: CSVVTYLGTEAFF

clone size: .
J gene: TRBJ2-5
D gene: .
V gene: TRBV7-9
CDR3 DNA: TGTGCCAGCAGCTTAGGGCAGGGGTGGGACGAGACCCAGTACTTC
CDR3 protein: CASSLGQGWDETQYF

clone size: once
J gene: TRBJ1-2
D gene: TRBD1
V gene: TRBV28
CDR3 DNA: TGTGCCAGCAGTTCGACAGGGGGCAGCTATGGCTACACCTTC
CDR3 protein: CASSSTGGSYGYTF

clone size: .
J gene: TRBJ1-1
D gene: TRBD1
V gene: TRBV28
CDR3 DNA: TGTGCCAGCAGTCCAGCAGGGGGCCGCACTGAAGCTTTCTTT
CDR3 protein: CASSPAGGRTEAFF

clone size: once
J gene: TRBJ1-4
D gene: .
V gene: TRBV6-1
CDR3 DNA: TGTGCCAGCAGTTCCGGGATTAGCGGTGAAAAACTGTTTTTT
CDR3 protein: CASSSGISGEKLFF

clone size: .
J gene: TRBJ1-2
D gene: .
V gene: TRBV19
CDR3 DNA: TGTGCCAGTAGTGACCGGGGATCTACTCTCTATGGCTACACCTTC
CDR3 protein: CASSDRGSTLYGYTF

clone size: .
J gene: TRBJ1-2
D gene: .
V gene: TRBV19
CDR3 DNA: TGTGCCAGTAGTATTGATGCCGCTACACGGAGGGTCGGCTACACCTTC
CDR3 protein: CASSIDAATRRVGYTF

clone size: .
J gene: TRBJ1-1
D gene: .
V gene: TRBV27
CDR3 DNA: TGTGCCAGCAGTTTAAAGGAAATGAACACTGAAGCTTTCTTT
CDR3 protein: CASSLKEMNTEAFF

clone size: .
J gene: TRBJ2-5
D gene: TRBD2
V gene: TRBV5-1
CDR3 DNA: TGCGCCAGCAGCCCTGGGACTAGCGGGAGGCCCCAAGAGACCCAGTACTTC
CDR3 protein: CASSPGTSGRPQETQYF

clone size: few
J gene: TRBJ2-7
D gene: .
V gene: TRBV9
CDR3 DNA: TGTGCCAGCCTGCGTTTGTCCGAGCAGTACTTC
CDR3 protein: CASLRLSEQYF

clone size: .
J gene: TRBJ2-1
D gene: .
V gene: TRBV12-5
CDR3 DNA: TGTGCTAGTGGTTTGGCCCCCATGGGGGGCGCGAGGAATGAGCAGTTCTTC
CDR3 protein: CASGLAPMGGARNEQFF

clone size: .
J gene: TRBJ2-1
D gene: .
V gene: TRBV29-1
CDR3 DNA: TGCAGCGCCGAACCCCCAGGGGCGCGGGAGCAGTTCTTC
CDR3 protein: CSAEPPGAREQFF

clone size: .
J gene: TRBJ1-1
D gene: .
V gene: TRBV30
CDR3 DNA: TGTGCCTGGAGTCTGAACACTGAAGCTTTCTTT
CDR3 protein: CAWSLNTEAFF

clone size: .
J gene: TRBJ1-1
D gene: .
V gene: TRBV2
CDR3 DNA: TGTGCCAGCAAGGAGCAGAACACTGAAGCTTTCTTT
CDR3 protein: CASKEQNTEAFF

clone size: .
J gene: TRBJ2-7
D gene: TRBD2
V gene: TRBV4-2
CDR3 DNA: TGTGCCAGCAGCCATTCTAGGACTAGCCCTAACTACGAGCAGTACTTC
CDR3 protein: CASSHSRTSPNYEQYF

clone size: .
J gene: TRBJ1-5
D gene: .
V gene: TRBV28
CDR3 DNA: TGTGCCAGCAGTTACTCCAATCAGCCCCAGCATTTT
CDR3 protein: CASSYSNQPQHF

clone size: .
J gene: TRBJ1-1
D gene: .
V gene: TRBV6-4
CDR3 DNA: TGTGCCAGCAGTGCGAGGTTCGGACTTTTAGAGACTGAAGCTTTCTTT
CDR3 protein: CASSARFGLLETEAFF

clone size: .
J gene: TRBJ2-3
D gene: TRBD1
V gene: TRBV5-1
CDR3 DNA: TGCGCCAGCAGCCTGTTACAGGGGACAACAGATACGCAGTATTTT
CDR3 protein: CASSLLQGTTDTQYF

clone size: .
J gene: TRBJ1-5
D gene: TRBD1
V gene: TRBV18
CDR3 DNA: TGTGCCAGCTCACCAGGGACAGGGGATCAGCCCCAGCATTTT
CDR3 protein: CASSPGTGDQPQHF

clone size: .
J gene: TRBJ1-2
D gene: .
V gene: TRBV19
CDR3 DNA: TGTGCCAGTAGTCCTGCCGACCCTGCCTTAGGGTATGGCTACACCTTC
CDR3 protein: CASSPADPALGYGYTF

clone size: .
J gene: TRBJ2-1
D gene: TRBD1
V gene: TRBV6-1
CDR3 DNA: TGTGCCAGCAGTTCGGGACAGGGTCCCAATGAGCAGTTCTTC
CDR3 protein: CASSSGQGPNEQFF

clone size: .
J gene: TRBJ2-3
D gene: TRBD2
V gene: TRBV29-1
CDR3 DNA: TGCAGCGTTGAAGATTTACGGCTAGCGGGAGATACGCAGTATTTT
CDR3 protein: CSVEDLRLAGDTQYF

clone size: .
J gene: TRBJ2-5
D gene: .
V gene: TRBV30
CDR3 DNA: TGTGCCTGGAGCGGGACATCTATCGAGACCCAGTACTTC
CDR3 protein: CAWSGTSIETQYF

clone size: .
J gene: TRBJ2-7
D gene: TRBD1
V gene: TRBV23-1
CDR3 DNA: TGCGCCAGCAGTCTTAGCAGGGGGCGCGGCGACGAGCAGTACTTC
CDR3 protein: CASSLSRGRGDEQYF

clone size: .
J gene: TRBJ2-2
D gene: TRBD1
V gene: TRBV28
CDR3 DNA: TGTGCCAGCCTACACCGACAGGGACAGGGTAACACCGGGGAGCTGTTTTTT
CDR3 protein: CASLHRQGQGNTGELFF

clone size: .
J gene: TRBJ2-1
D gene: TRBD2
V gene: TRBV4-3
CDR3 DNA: TGCGCCAGCAGCCACAGGATGGGGACTAGCGGGTGGGGCTACAATGAGCAGTTCTTC
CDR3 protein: CASSHRMGTSGWGYNEQFF

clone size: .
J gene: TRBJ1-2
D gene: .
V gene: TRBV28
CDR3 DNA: TGTGCCAGCAGTTTATGGGGAAACTATGGCTACACCTTC
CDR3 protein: CASSLWGNYGYTF

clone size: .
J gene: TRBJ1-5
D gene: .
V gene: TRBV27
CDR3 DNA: TGTGCCAGCAGTCCCGGCCAGGGTGCCAATCAGCCCCAGCATTTT
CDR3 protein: CASSPGQGANQPQHF

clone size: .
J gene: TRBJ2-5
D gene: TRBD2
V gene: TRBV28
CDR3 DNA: TGTGCCAGCAACACCGAGGGAGGGATAGAGACCCAGTACTTC
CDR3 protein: CASNTEGGIETQYF

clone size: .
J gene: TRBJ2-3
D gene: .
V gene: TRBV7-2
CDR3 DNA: TGTGCCAGCAGCTTAGTTGCGTGGGATACGCAGTATTTT
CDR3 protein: CASSLVAWDTQYF

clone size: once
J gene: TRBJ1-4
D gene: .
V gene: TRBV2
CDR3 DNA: TGTGCCAGCAGACCCAGGGGTTTTGTTGAAAAACTGTTTTTT
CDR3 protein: CASRPRGFVEKLFF